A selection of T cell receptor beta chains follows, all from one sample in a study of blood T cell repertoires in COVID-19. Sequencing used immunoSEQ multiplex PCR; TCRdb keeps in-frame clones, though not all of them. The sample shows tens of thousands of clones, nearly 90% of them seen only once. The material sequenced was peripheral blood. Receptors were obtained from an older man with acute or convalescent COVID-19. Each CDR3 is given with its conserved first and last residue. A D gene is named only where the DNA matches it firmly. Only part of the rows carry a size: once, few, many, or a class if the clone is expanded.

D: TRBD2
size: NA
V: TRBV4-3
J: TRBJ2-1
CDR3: CASSQDLSGSGNEQFF
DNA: TGCGCCAGCAGCCAAGATCTTAGCGGGAGCGGCAATGAGCAGTTCTTC

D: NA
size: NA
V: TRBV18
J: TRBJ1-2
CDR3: CASSPDKAYGYTF
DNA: TGTGCCAGCTCACCGGACAAGGCGTATGGCTACACCTTC

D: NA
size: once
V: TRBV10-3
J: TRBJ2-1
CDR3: CAISEGQSYNEQFF
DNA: TGTGCCATCAGTGAGGGGCAATCCTACAATGAGCAGTTCTTC

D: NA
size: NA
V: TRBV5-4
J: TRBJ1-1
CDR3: CASSSIGATEAFF
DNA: TGTGCCAGCAGCTCCATCGGAGCCACTGAAGCTTTCTTT

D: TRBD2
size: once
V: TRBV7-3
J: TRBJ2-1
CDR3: CASSIGLAGGENEQFF
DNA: TGTGCCAGCAGCATCGGACTAGCGGGGGGCGAGAATGAGCAGTTCTTC

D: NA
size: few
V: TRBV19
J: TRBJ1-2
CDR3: CASSIEGPSEYGYTF
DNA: TGTGCCAGTTCCATCGAGGGTCCTAGTGAATATGGCTACACCTTC

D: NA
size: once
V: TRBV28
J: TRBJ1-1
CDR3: CASVGSGKRPEAFF
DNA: TGTGCCAGCGTGGGTTCGGGGAAGAGACCTGAAGCTTTCTTT

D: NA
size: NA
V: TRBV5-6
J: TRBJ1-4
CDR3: CASSLGAIGEKLFF
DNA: TGTGCCAGCAGCTTGGGAGCGATTGGTGAAAAACTGTTTTTT

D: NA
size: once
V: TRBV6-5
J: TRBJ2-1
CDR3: CASRVAGAAMWQFF
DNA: TGTGCCAGCAGGGTGGCGGGGGCCGCGATGTGGCAGTTCTTC

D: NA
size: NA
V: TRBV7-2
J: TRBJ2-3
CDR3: CASSLALGGGTDTQYF
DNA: TGTGCCAGCAGCTTAGCGCTAGGCGGGGGCACAGATACGCAGTATTTT

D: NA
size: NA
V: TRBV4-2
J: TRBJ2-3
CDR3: CASSQERAVLTDTQYF
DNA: TGTGCCAGCAGCCAAGAGAGGGCGGTCCTGACAGATACGCAGTATTTT

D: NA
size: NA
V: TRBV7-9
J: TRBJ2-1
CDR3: CASSLAAGIAGQFF
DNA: TGTGCCAGCAGCTTAGCGGCGGGGATCGCTGGGCAGTTCTTC

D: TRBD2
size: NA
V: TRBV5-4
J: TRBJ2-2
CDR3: CASSIGLARNTGELFF
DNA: TGTGCCAGCAGCATTGGACTAGCGCGAAACACCGGGGAGCTGTTTTTT

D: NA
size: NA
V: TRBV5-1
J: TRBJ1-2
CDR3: CASSLTRVSYGYTF
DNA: TGCGCCAGCAGCTTGACCAGGGTGAGCTATGGCTACACCTTC

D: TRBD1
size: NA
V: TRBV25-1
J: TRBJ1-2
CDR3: CASSSPGQGARGYTF
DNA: TGTGCCAGCAGTTCTCCGGGACAGGGGGCACGTGGCTACACCTTC

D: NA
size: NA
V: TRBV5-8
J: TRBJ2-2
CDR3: CASSLAAGSTGELFF
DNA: TGTGCCAGCAGCTTGGCCGCAGGGTCCACCGGGGAGCTGTTTTTT

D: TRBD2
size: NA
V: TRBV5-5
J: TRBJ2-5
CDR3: CASSLPSSGGLETQYF
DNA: TGTGCCAGCAGCTTGCCGTCTAGCGGGGGTTTGGAGACCCAGTACTTC

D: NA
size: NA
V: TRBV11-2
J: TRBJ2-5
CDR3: CASRSLYARRETQYF
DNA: TGTGCCAGCAGGAGCTTATATGCACGTAGAGAGACCCAGTACTTC

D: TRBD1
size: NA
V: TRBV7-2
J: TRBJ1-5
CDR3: CASSLQGAKQPQHF
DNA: TGTGCCAGCAGCCTACAGGGGGCCAAACAGCCCCAGCATTTT

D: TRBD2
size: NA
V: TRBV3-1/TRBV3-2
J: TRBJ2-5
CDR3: CASSGLAGGLETQYF
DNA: TGTGCCAGCAGCGGACTAGCGGGGGGGCTTGAGACCCAGTACTTC

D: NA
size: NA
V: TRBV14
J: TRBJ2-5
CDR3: CASSRASGETQYF
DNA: TGTGCCAGCAGCCGAGCCTCCGGGGAGACCCAGTACTTC

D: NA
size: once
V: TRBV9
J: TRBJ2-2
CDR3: CASSAQPRVVDTGELFF
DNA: TGTGCCAGCAGCGCTCAACCGCGGGTTGTCGACACCGGGGAGCTGTTTTTT

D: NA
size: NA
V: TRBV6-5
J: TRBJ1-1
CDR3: CASSYTTGTEAFF
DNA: TGTGCCAGCAGTTACACGACTGGCACTGAAGCTTTCTTT

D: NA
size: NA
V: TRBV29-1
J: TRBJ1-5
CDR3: CSVAAGSNQPQHF
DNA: TGCAGCGTTGCGGCCGGGAGCAATCAGCCCCAGCATTTT

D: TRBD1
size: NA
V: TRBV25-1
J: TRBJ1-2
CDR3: CASSESTGVYGYTF
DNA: TGTGCCAGCAGTGAATCCACAGGGGTCTATGGCTACACCTTC

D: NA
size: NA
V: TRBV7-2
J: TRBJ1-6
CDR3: CASSNSGNFYNSPLHF
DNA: TGTGCCAGCAGCAACTCGGGAAATTTTTATAATTCACCCCTCCACTTT

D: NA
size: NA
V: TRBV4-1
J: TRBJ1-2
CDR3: CASSQGQVGNYGYTF
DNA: TGCGCCAGCAGCCAAGGACAGGTTGGCAACTATGGCTACACCTTC

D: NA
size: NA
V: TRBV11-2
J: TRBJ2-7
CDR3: CASSPSYEQYF
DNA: TGTGCCAGCAGCCCTAGCTACGAGCAGTACTTC

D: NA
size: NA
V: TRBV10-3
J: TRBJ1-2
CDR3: CAISKAPYGYTF
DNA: TGTGCCATCTCCAAAGCCCCCTATGGCTACACCTTC